This entry features one T cell receptor (beta chain) sequence. Antigen unknown. The treatment is: approximately 10-day PBMC culture with coronavirus spike peptide pools or control peptides (ViraFEST assay). One should note that the unexposed donor's CD4+ T cells were collected before the COVID-19 pandemic (2011-2018). This specimen belongs to a study of vaccination and CD4 T cells after COVID-19. With the Oncomine TCR Beta short-read assay, DNA from cultured CD4+ T cells was sequenced. TCRdb re-analysed the PCR reads in MiXCR, keeping a single row per CDR3 protein. The table lists about 7,400 distinct CDR3 sequences, 35% to 40% of them singletons. Unmatched junction bases numbered 14, after V lost 5 bases and J lost 5 bases. CDR1 and CDR2 (germline): MNHEY, SVGEGT. The CDR3 is made up of 17 amino acids.

The J gene is TRBJ2-5, the V gene TRBV6-2 or TRBV6-3; 10 bases align to TRBD1. Source material: CD4+ T cells from blood, cultured in vitro. The receptor was derived from a human donor in good health. The CDR3 nucleotides are TGTGCCAGCAGTCCTCCGAACCGGGACAGGGGAACGGAGACCCAGTACTTC. Its protein product is CASSPPNRDRGTETQYF.